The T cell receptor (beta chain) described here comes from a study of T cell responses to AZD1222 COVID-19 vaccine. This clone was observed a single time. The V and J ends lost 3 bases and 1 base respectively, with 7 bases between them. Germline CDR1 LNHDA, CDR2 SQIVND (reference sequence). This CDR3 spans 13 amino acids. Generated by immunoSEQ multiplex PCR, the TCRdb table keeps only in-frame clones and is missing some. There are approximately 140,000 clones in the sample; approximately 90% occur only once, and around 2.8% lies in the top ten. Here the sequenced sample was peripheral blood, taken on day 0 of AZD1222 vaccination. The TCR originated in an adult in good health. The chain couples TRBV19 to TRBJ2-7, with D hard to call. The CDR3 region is CASSIDPSYEQYF. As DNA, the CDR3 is TGTGCCAGTAGTATCGATCCATCCTACGAGCAGTACTTC. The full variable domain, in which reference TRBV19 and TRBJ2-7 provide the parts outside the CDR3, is DGGITQSPKYLFRKEGQNVTLSCEQNLNHDAMYWYRQDPGQGLRLIYYSQIVNDFQKGDIAEGYSVSREKKESFPLTVTSAQKNPTAFYLCASSIDPSYEQYFGPGTRLTVT.